A selection of T cell receptor beta chains follows, all from one sample in a study of follicular helper T cells after annual influenza vaccination. Produced via immunoSEQ multiplex PCR; TCRdb's table is partial and in-frame only. The table includes about 9,300 clones, about 90% detected once. Sequences were derived from CXCR5+ CD38- circulating T follicular helper cells from blood, sampled on the day of influenza vaccination. All receptors come from an adult who received the influenza vaccine. CDR3s leave out the opening cysteine and the closing phenylalanine or tryptophan. The order of the fields is clone size, J gene, V gene, CDR3 protein. The size field is filled for only some rows; it gives once, few, many or a size class.

>few|TRBJ1-2|TRBV2
ASNAGIDYGYT
>NA|TRBJ2-2|TRBV6-5
ASSYEGLTGELF
>NA|TRBJ2-3|TRBV2
ASRTGLAGGSDTQY
>NA|TRBJ2-7|TRBV7-3
ASSLSASGSSYEQY
>NA|TRBJ2-7|TRBV9
ASSAGTAPYEQY
>once|TRBJ1-2|TRBV5-6
ASTGTGDYGYT
>once|TRBJ2-5|TRBV5-1
ASTSGGVQETQY
>NA|TRBJ2-7|TRBV5-1
ASSLGTGGVGRSSYEQY
>NA|TRBJ1-6|TRBV7-2
ASNDRGNSPLH
>NA|TRBJ2-6|TRBV27
ASRRSGANVLT
>NA|TRBJ1-1|TRBV20-1
SARLTGIAF
>NA|TRBJ2-3|TRBV5-1
ASSSNAGSSTDTQY
>NA|TRBJ2-3|TRBV4-3
ASSKTGGHTQY
>NA|TRBJ2-1|TRBV5-1
ASSLGQSYNEQF
>NA|TRBJ2-3|TRBV10-3
AISEFTDTQY
>NA|TRBJ2-2|TRBV30
AWSRQGGELF
>NA|TRBJ1-2|TRBV2
ASRGQYLNYGYT
>NA|TRBJ2-3|TRBV5-1
ASERQFTDTQY
>NA|TRBJ2-1|TRBV7-9
ASSRQVQF
>NA|TRBJ1-3|TRBV18
ASSLGQATSGNTIY
>NA|TRBJ1-2|TRBV6-4
ASSDLGSGGYT
>NA|TRBJ2-3|TRBV7-2
ASSYTDTQY
>NA|TRBJ2-3|TRBV5-4
ASSYTSRVDTQY
>NA|TRBJ2-1|TRBV6-5
ASSPPGGPREQF
>NA|TRBJ1-1|TRBV2
ASWDRVYTEAF
>NA|TRBJ2-7|TRBV18
ASTAGQGDREQY
>NA|TRBJ1-3|TRBV28
ASKSGGNTIY
>NA|TRBJ1-2|TRBV5-6
ASSWKAGIGGYT
>NA|TRBJ2-6|TRBV2
ASSKEANSGANVLT
>NA|TRBJ1-6|TRBV11-2
ASSTLPGDRDSPLH
>once|TRBJ2-7|TRBV28
ASIAGISYEQY
>NA|TRBJ1-1|TRBV19
ASFQGPLRTNTEAF
>NA|TRBJ2-5|TRBV30
AWSVESRETQY
>NA|TRBJ1-1|TRBV2
ASRGEGFDTEAF
>NA|TRBJ2-1|TRBV11-3
ASSLQGFNEQF
>NA|TRBJ1-1|TRBV10-3
AISSVPGRTPAGGTEAF
>NA|TRBJ1-1|TRBV28
ASSPYFGSGNRAF
>NA|TRBJ1-6|TRBV11-3
ASSLARDSPLH
>NA|TRBJ2-7|TRBV4-1
ASSPQASGEHEQY
>NA|TRBJ2-7|TRBV13
ASSFSSYEQY
>NA|TRBJ2-3|TRBV7-6
ASSLGTELLGTDTQY
>NA|TRBJ2-3|TRBV6-5
ASRPPGTDTQY
>few|TRBJ1-5|TRBV5-1
ASSLGQGGNQPQH
>NA|TRBJ1-2|TRBV30
AWSVTRGVST
>NA|TRBJ1-3|TRBV5-1
ASKSASSGNTIY
>few|TRBJ1-5|TRBV7-9
ASSQNNQPQH
>few|TRBJ1-6|TRBV7-9
ASTPGQANSPLH
>NA|TRBJ2-2|TRBV19
ASSIGGVPGELF
>NA|TRBJ2-3|TRBV18
ASSPRAASGGTDTQY
>NA|TRBJ2-3|TRBV15
ATFSGRGGAPADTQY
>NA|TRBJ1-5|TRBV6-1
ASSATDREGQPQH
>NA|TRBJ2-1|TRBV7-9
ASSWGQDAGDEQF
>NA|TRBJ2-5|TRBV19
ASESGGSQETQY
>NA|TRBJ1-6|TRBV7-9
ASSLDRHNSPLH
>NA|TRBJ1-2|TRBV7-2
ASSLVRDGYT
>NA|TRBJ2-7|TRBV19
ASSTKWGSGEQY
>NA|TRBJ2-7|TRBV19
ASTALAGRGDEQY
>NA|TRBJ2-7|TRBV10-3
AISESGGSYEQY
>NA|TRBJ2-7|TRBV18
ASSPTTQTGTGTYEQY